The 9 T cell receptor beta chains below all came from one sample that was sequenced in a study of cytomegalovirus exposure and HLA in healthy donors. PCR employed 60 Vbeta and 13 Jbeta primers. Profiling relied on immunoSEQ multiplex PCR, and the TCRdb table lists in-frame clones only, not all of them. The sample lists 85,000 to 100,000 clones, around four fifths occurring once. Input material: PBMCs. The receptors derive from a man between 45 and 60 years old in good health and CMV-seropositive.

The gene calls are TRBV7-3 and TRBJ2-3; TRBD2 matches 9 bases. The V and J ends lost 4 bases and 3 bases, in that order; junction bases with no gene match: 14. The CDR3 sequence is 18 residues long. The germline gives CDR1 SGHTA, CDR2 FQGTGA. Here the CDR3 reads CASSYTPQAGGPTDTQYF. Here the CDR3 DNA reads TGTGCCAGCAGCTACACCCCACAAGCGGGGGGCCCTACAGATACGCAGTATTTT.

The chain is built from TRBV7-2 and TRBJ2-1; possibly TRBD2 for D (5 bases). Looked up from germline, CDR1 is SGHTA and CDR2 is FQGNSA. The CDR3 runs to 15 residues. V lost 5 bases and J lost 1, with 12 bases in between. The CDR3 protein is CASSPGSGSYNEQFF. For the CDR3, the DNA is TGTGCCAGCAGCCCCGGAAGCGGTTCCTACAATGAGCAGTTCTTC.

Only one count was recorded for this clone. The rearrangement joins TRBV4-1 to TRBJ1-5, with a possible D match to TRBD1 (6 bases). V was cut by 3 bases and J by 4 bases, with 10 bases left in between. CDR3 length equals 14 residues. In germline, CDR1 is MGHRA, CDR2 YSYEKL. This chain's CDR3 is CASSQWTVNQPQHF. The CDR3 DNA sequence: TGCGCCAGCAGCCAGTGGACAGTAAATCAGCCCCAGCATTTT.

V and J are TRBV2 and TRBJ2-5; 8 bases agree with TRBD2. V shed 7 bases, J shed 3 bases, and the junction held 13 bases outside the gene matches. CDR1 is SNHLY and CDR2 is FYNNEI in the germline V gene. The CDR3 is 16 residues long. The CDR3 here is CASTRTRGGVEETQYF. The CDR3 coding sequence is TGTGCCAGCACTCGAACTCGGGGGGGGGTAGAAGAGACCCAGTACTTC.

The J gene is TRBJ1-1, the V gene TRBV7-7, with TRBD1 matching over 8 bases. This CDR3 is built from 16 residues. Germline V gene sequence: CDR1 SSHAT, CDR2 FNYEAQ (reference sequence). V shed 6 bases, J shed 2 bases, and the junction held 11 bases outside the gene matches. The CDR3 region is CASSKAATGENTEAFF. Here the CDR3 DNA reads TGTGCCAGCAGTAAAGCCGCGACAGGGGAAAACACTGAAGCTTTCTTT.

This chain links TRBV6-5 with TRBJ1-5; D remains ambiguous. V was pared by 3 bases and J by 9 bases, with 15 bases between. This CDR3 contains 14 residues. CDR1 is MNHEY and CDR2 is SVGAGI in the germline V gene. CDR3 DNA sequence: TGTGCCAGCAGTTATCGGTCAGGAGGTTGGCCCCAGCATTTT. Translating it yields CASSYRSGGWPQHF.

This clone was found once. The V gene is TRBV7-8, the J gene TRBJ1-2; a possible D gene is TRBD1 (6 bases). V was cut by 5 bases and J by 2 bases, with 15 bases left in between. Germline V CDR1 and CDR2: SGHVS, FQNEAQ. The CDR3 loop spans 15 amino acids. Here the CDR3 DNA reads TGTGCCAGCAGCGCAGCAAGTCAGGGGAACTATGGCTACACCTTC. Translating it yields CASSAASQGNYGYTF.

This clone came up once. DNA for the CDR3: TGTGCCAGCAGTTCGGAGCCAGGGTACGAGCAGTACTTC. This codes for CASSSEPGYEQYF. The chain couples TRBV5-4 to TRBJ2-7, with D maybe TRBD1 (5 bases). Germline V CDR1 and CDR2: SGHNT, YYREEE (reference sequence). With 5 bases removed from V and 4 bases from J, the gap between germline ends came to 13 bases. CDR3 length: 13 amino acids.

The V gene is TRBV27, the J gene TRBJ2-4; 8 positions agree with TRBD1. CDR3 length: 16 amino acids. V dropped 5 bases and J dropped 3; count of bases not matched to a gene: 9. From germline, CDR1 is MNHEY and CDR2 SMNVEV (reference sequence). This chain's CDR3 is CASSAPGGEGKNIQYF. The CDR3 bases are TGTGCCAGCAGTGCTCCAGGGGGCGAGGGCAAAAACATTCAGTACTTC.